This T cell receptor beta chain was sequenced during a study of beta chain features in type 1 diabetes. Looking at the study overall: Across the samples, approximately 98,000,000 sorted cells were examined in total. Study-wide findings and caveats: A pattern of fewer insertions and more deletions at VDJ junctions was seen in type 1 diabetes patients. Relative to healthy donors, patients appeared to have naive, central memory and Treg TCRB repertoires that were more similar. Type 1 diabetes patients showed a moderate but significant shortening of TCRB CDR3s in all four CD4+ subsets.

With regard to this clone: No antigen is known for it.

Reverse transcribing all isolated RNA meant expressed TCRB transcripts were sequenced. Libraries were prepared by immunoSEQ multiplex PCR; TCRdb keeps only in-frame clonotypes and omits some of them. The sample lists 100,000 to 150,000 clones; roughly 17% were seen once. Sequenced: central memory CD4+ T cells from blood. This clonotype was obtained from a man younger than 35 with type 1 diabetes.

The CDR3 loop reads CASSSSLPANTGELFF. For the CDR3, the DNA is TGTGCCAGCAGCTCCAGCCTACCAGCGAACACCGGGGAGCTGTTTTTT. J is TRBJ2-2 and V is TRBV11-2; D uncertain. The CDR3 spans 16 residues. V was pared by 4 bases and J by 0 bases, with 12 bases between. The germline gives CDR1 SGHAT, CDR2 FQNNGV.